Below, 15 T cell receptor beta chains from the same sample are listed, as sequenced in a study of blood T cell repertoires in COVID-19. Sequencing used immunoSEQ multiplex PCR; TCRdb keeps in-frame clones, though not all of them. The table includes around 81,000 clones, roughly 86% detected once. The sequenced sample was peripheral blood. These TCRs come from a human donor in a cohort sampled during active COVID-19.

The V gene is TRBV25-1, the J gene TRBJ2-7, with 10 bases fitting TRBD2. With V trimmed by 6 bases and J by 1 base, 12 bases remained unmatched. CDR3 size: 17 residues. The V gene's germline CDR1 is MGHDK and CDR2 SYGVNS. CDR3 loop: CASSGMGTSGISYEQYF. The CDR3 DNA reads TGTGCCAGCAGCGGAATGGGTACTAGCGGGATTTCCTACGAGCAGTACTTC.

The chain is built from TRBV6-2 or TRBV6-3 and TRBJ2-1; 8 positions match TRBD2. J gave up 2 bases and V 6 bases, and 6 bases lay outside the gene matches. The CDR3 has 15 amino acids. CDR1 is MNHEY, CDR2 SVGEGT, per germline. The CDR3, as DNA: TGTGCCAGCAGCGTAGCGGGGTCAGCCTACAATGAGCAGTTCTTC. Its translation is CASSVAGSAYNEQFF.

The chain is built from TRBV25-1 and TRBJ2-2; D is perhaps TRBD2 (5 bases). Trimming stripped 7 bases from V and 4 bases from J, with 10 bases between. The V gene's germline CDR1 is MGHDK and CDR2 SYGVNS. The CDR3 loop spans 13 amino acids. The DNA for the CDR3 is TGTGCCAGCACCGGGGTTGGCACCGGGGAGCTGTTTTTT. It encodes CASTGVGTGELFF.

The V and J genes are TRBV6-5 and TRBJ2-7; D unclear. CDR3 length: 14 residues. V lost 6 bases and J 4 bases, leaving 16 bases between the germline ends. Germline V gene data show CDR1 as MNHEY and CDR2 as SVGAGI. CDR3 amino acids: CASRRRSYLYEQYF. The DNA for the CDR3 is TGTGCCAGCAGACGCCGATCCTACCTATACGAGCAGTACTTC.

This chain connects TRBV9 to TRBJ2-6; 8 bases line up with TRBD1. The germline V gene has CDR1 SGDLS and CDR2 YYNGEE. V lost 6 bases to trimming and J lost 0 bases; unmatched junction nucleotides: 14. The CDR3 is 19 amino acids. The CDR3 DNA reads TGTGCCAGCAACCTTTCTTACAGGGGGAAATTCTCTGGGGCCAACGTCCTGACTTTC. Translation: CASNLSYRGKFSGANVLTF. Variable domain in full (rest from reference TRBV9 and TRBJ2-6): DSGVTQTPKHLITATGQRVTLRCSPRSGDLSVYWYQQSLDQGLQFLIQYYNGEERAKGNILERFSAQQFPDLHSELNLSSLELGDSALYFCASNLSYRGKFSGANVLTFGAGSRLTVL.

As DNA, the CDR3 is TGTGCCAGCAGCCAGCCGGGACACGCGTTCTCCATTCAGTACTTC. It encodes CASSQPGHAFSIQYF. This rearrangement joins TRBV7-9 to TRBJ2-4; weak D call: TRBD1 (6 bases). The CDR3 has 15 amino acids. Germline lookup yields CDR1 SEHNR and CDR2 FQNEAQ (reference sequence). The germline V and J ends were trimmed by 5 bases and 9 bases, with 20 bases remaining between them.

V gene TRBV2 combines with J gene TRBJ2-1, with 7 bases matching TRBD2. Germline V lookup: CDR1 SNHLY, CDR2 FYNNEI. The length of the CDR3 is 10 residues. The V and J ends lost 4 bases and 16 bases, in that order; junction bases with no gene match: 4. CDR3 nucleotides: TGTGCCAGCAGTGGGGACTACTTTTTCTTC. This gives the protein CASSGDYFFF.

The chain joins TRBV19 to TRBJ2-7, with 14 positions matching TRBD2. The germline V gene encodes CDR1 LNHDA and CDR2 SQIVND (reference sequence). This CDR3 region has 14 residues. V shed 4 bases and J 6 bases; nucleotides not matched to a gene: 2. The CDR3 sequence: CASSRLAGGSEQYF. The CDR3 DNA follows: TGTGCCAGTAGTAGACTAGCGGGGGGGAGCGAGCAGTACTTC.

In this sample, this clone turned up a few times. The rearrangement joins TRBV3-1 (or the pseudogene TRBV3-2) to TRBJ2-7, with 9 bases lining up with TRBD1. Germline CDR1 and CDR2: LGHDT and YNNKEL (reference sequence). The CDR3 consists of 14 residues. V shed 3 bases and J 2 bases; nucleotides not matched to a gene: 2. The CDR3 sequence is CASSHGTGPYEQYF. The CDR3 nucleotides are TGTGCCAGCAGCCATGGGACAGGGCCCTACGAGCAGTACTTC.

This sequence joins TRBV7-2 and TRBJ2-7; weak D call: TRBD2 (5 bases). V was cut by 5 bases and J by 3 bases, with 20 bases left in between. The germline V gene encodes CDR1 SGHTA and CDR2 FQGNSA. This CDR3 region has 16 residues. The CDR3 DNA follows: TGTGCCAGCAGCCCCCCCTGGCGGGTGGGGAGCTACGAGCAGTACTTC. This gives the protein CASSPPWRVGSYEQYF.

CDR3 region: CASSIEQGETYEQYF. CDR3 in DNA: TGTGCCAGTAGTATCGAACAGGGAGAAACCTACGAGCAGTACTTC. V is TRBV19 and J is TRBJ2-7, with a weak D call TRBD1 (6 bases). Trimming shortened V by 3 bases and J by 2 bases, and 14 bases separated the two germline ends. Germline V gene data show CDR1 as LNHDA and CDR2 as SQIVND (reference sequence). This CDR3 spans 15 amino acids.

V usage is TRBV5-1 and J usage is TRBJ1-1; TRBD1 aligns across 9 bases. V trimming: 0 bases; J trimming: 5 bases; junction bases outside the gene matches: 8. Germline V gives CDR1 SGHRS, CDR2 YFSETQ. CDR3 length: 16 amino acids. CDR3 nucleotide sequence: TGCGCCAGCAGCTTGGGCGGGACAGGGCAGGGAACTGAAGCTTTCTTT. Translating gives CASSLGGTGQGTEAFF.

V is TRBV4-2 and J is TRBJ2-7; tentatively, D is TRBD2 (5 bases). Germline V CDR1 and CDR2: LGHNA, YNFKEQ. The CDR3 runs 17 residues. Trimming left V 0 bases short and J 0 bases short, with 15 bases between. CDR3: CASSQDAVPGSSYEQYF. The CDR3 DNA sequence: TGTGCCAGCAGCCAAGACGCGGTCCCTGGGAGCTCCTACGAGCAGTACTTC.

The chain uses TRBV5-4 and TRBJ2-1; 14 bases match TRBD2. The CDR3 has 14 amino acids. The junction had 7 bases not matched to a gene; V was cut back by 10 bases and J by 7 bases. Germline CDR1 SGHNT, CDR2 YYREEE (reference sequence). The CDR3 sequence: CAGRGTSGGNEQFF. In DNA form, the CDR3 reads TGTGCCGGCCGGGGGACTAGCGGGGGTAATGAGCAGTTCTTC.

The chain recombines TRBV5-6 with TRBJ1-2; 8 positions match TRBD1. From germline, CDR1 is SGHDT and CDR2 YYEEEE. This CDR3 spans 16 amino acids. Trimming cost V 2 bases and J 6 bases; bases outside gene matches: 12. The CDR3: CASSFPTDRGIDGYTF. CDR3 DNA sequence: TGTGCCAGCAGCTTCCCCACAGACAGGGGAATAGATGGCTACACCTTC.